The 14 T cell receptor beta chains given below trace back to one sample, sequenced in a study of regulatory T cells in long-lasting Graves disease. Building the TCR beta libraries relied on iRepertoire HTBI primers, and CDR3 regions underwent Arm-PCR. Each CDR3 protein gets one entry after TCRdb re-called the multiplex PCR reads with MiXCR. The sample records approximately 490,000 distinct CDR3 sequences, 15% to 20% being singletons. As for time point: newly diagnosed GD, antithyroid drugs for less than 3 months. Preparation of the TCR library used RNA extracted from PBMCs. This same sample was also taken into another study, of T cells in Graves' hyperthyroidism and ophthalmopathy.

This material consisted of peripheral blood mononuclear cells (PBMCs), taken at new diagnosis, from a patient treated with antithyroid drugs. These receptors were obtained from a man between 40 and 49 years old with Graves disease.

This clonotype was seen many times. This chain connects TRBV6-1 to TRBJ2-1, with D perhaps TRBD2 (6 bases). The CDR3 covers 15 residues. V was pared by 6 bases and J by 7 bases, with 19 bases between. Looked up from germline, CDR1 is MNHNS and CDR2 is SASEGT. Here the CDR3 DNA reads TGTGCCAGCAGCCCGTCGTACGGGAGAAGTAATGAGCAGTTCTTC. Its translation: CASSPSYGRSNEQFF.

This clonotype has a count of ten or more. The V call is TRBV28, the J call TRBJ1-1; TRBD1 matches at 9 bases. Trimming took 2 bases from V and 11 from J; bases not matched to a gene: 9. CDR3 size: 14 residues. Germline V gene data show CDR1 as MDHEN and CDR2 as SYDVKM. The CDR3 spells CASSLAGTGSTAFF. CDR3 DNA sequence: TGTGCCAGCAGTTTAGCCGGGACAGGGAGCACGGCTTTCTTT.

This clonotype was detected a few times. The chain combines TRBV30 with TRBJ2-5; D not resolved. Trimming removed 5 bases from V and 4 bases from J, with 8 bases in between. In germline, CDR1 is GTSNPN, CDR2 SVGIG (reference sequence). CDR3 length: 11 residues. CDR3 nucleotides: TGTGCCTGGGGCAAAATAGAGACCCAGTACTTC. Amino acid sequence: CAWGKIETQYF. Filled out from reference TRBV30 and TRBJ2-5, the complete variable domain reads SQTIHQWPATLVQPVGSPLSLECTVEGTSNPNLYWYRQAAGRGLQLLFYSVGIGQISSEVPQNLSASRPQDRQFILSSKKLLLSDSGFYLCAWGKIETQYFGPGTRLLVL.

V is TRBV19 and J is TRBJ2-1; 13 bases line up with TRBD2. Germline-derived CDR1 and CDR2 are LNHDA and SQIVND (reference sequence). There are 19 residues in the CDR3. The trim removed 8 bases at V and 7 bases at J, leaving 20 bases unmatched. The CDR3 nucleotides read TGTGCCAGTGCCTCCCAGACTAGCGGGAGGCACCCGCGAAGGAATGAGCAGTTCTTC. This codes for CASASQTSGRHPRRNEQFF.

This clonotype has at least ten counts. The chain employs TRBV24-1 and TRBJ2-1, with TRBD2 as a possible D gene (5 bases). This CDR3 spans 16 amino acids. The germline gives CDR1 KGHDR, CDR2 SFDVKD. V lost 3 bases and J 4 bases, leaving 15 bases between the germline ends. The CDR3, as DNA: TGTGCCACCAGTGATGGGAGCGTTTTTCATTACAATGAGCAGTTCTTC. This gives the protein CATSDGSVFHYNEQFF.

Ten or more counts support this clonotype. This chain links TRBV27 with TRBJ2-7, with D unclear. V was shortened by 0 bases and J by 4 bases, with 10 bases between the two germline ends. The V gene's germline CDR1 is MNHEY and CDR2 SMNVEV (reference sequence). This CDR3 is 14 amino acids long. CDR3 loop: CASSLSPSAYEQYF. The CDR3 DNA sequence: TGTGCCAGCAGTTTATCCCCTTCGGCTTACGAGCAGTACTTC.

The table lists this clonotype with many counts. This chain connects TRBV20-1 to TRBJ1-1; D gene unclear. This CDR3 has 13 residues. Germline CDR1 and CDR2: DFQATT and SNEGSKA (reference sequence). Trimming cost V 1 base and J 5 bases, with 11 bases left between them. CDR3 bases: TGCAGTGCTAGAGTTCCGGGCGGTACTGAAGCTTTCTTT. This codes for CSARVPGGTEAFF.

This clonotype was seen a handful of times. The chain couples TRBV5-1 to TRBJ2-2; 11 bases are shared with TRBD1. This CDR3 is built from 17 residues. CDR1 and CDR2 from the germline V gene are SGHRS and YFSETQ. Trimming removed 4 bases from V and 6 bases from J; junction bases left unmatched: 11. The CDR3 nucleotides read TGCGCCAGCAGCCCCTCCGTGGGGACAGGGGGATCCGGGGAGCTGTTTTTT. Residues: CASSPSVGTGGSGELFF.

The table lists this clonotype with a few counts. The CDR3 DNA follows: TGCGCCAGCAGCCCGAGGATCGGGGACGAGCAGTACTTC. Amino acids: CASSPRIGDEQYF. The genes are TRBV5-1 and TRBJ2-7; the D gene is possibly TRBD2 (5 bases). Trimming took 4 bases from V and 5 from J, leaving 13 bases between them. Germline-derived CDR1 and CDR2 are SGHRS and YFSETQ. The CDR3 spans 13 residues.

In this sample, this clonotype turned up many times. The genes are TRBV3-1 and TRBJ2-7; maybe TRBD2 (5 bases). Germline V gene data show CDR1 as LGHDT and CDR2 as YNNKEL (reference sequence). With 3 bases removed from V and 3 bases from J, the gap between germline ends came to 6 bases. The CDR3 length is 12 residues. CDR3 in amino acids: CASSHAGYEQYF. In DNA, the CDR3 is TGTGCCAGCAGCCATGCGGGCTACGAGCAGTACTTC.

In the case of this clonotype: The junction departs from the called germline gene at one end, perhaps through a read error. This chain joins TRBV5-1 and TRBJ2-3, with D tentatively TRBD1 (5 bases). This CDR3 contains 16 residues. CDR1 is SGHRS, CDR2 YFSETQ, per germline. The DNA for the CDR3 is TGCGCCAGCAGCTTTGCGTCCCTACGAGGCACAGGTACGCAGTATTTT. Translated: CASSFASLRGTGTQYF. The full variable domain, with the rest looked up from reference TRBV5-1 and TRBJ2-3, is KAGVTQTPRYLIKTRGQQVTLSCSPISGHRSVSWYQQTPGQGLQFLFEYFSETQRNKGNFPGRFSGRQFSNSRSEMNVSTLELGDSALYLCASSFASLRGTGTQYFGPGTRLTVL.

Regarding this clonotype: This may stem from a read error, because a much larger clone lies one nucleotide away. The J gene is TRBJ2-2, the V gene TRBV11-3; unclear D gene. With 0 bases removed from V and 7 bases from J, the gap between germline ends came to 9 bases. This CDR3 region has 14 residues. Germline loops: CDR1 SGHNT, CDR2 YENEEA. CDR3: CASSLEGFVGELFF. For the CDR3, the DNA is TGTGCCAGCAGCTTAGAAGGTTTCGTCGGGGAGCTGTTTTTT. Supplemented by reference TRBV11-3 and TRBJ2-2, the full variable domain reads EAGVVQSPRYKIIEKKQPVAFWCNPISGHNTLYWYLQNLGQGPELLIRYENEEAVDDSQLPKDRFSAERLKGVDSTLKIQPAELGDSAVYLCASSLEGFVGELFFGEGSRLTVL.

This clonotype has ten or more counts. The chain links TRBV11-1 to TRBJ2-2, with D maybe TRBD2 (6 bases). The CDR3 totals 14 residues. Trimming cost V 4 bases and J 6 bases, with 12 bases left between them. The germline V gene encodes CDR1 SGHAT and CDR2 FQDESV (reference sequence). The CDR3, as DNA: TGTGCCAGCAGCTCCCCGGAGGGTTCCGGGGAGCTGTTTTTT. Protein sequence: CASSSPEGSGELFF.

The chain carries TRBV7-8 and TRBJ1-5; maybe TRBD1 (6 bases). This CDR3 region has 14 residues. Trimming stripped 3 bases from V and 7 bases from J, with 13 bases between. The germline V gene has CDR1 SGHVS and CDR2 FQNEAQ. In nucleotides, the CDR3 is TGTGCCAGCAGCTTCGGCAGGGGTGGCCAGCCCCAGCATTTT. Translated: CASSFGRGGQPQHF.